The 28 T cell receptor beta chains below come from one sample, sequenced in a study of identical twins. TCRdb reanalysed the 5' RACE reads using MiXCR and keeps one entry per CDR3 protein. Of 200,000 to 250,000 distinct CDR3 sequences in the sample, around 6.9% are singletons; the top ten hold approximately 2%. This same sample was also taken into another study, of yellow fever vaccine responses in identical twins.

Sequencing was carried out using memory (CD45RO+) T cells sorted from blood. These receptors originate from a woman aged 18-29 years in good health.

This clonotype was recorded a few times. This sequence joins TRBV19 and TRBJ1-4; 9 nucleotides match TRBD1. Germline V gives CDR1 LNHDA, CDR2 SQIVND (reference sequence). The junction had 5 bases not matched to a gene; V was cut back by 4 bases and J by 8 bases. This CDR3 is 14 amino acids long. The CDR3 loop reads CASSKQGAGEKLFF. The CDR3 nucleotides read TGTGCCAGTAGTAAACAGGGGGCTGGAGAAAAACTGTTTTTT.

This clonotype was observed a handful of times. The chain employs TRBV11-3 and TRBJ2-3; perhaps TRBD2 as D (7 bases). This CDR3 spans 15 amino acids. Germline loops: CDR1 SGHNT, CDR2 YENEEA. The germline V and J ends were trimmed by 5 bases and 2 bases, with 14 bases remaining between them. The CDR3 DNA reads TGTGCCAGCAGCCCCGGAGGGGGGGACACAGATACGCAGTATTTT. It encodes CASSPGGGDTDTQYF.

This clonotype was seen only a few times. Written as DNA, the CDR3 is TGTGCCAGCAGCTACGATAGCGGGAGGACCTACGAGCAGTACTTC. This sequence encodes CASSYDSGRTYEQYF. The chain is built from TRBV6-2 or TRBV6-3 and TRBJ2-7; TRBD2 agrees at 10 bases. Germline V gene data show CDR1 as MNHEY and CDR2 as SVGEGT. The CDR3 is 15 residues long. V was pared by 6 bases and J by 2 bases, with 7 bases of the junction left unmatched.

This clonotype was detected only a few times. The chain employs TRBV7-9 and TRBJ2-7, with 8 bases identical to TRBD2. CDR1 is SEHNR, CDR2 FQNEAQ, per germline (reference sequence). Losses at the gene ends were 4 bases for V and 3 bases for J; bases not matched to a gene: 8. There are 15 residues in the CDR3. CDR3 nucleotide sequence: TGTGCCAGCAGCTCCCGGGGGGGGGCTCTCTACGAGCAGTACTTC. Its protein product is CASSSRGGALYEQYF.

CDR3 sequence reads: CSARDLGTSLTGELFF. The CDR3 nucleotides are TGCAGTGCTAGAGATCTGGGGACTAGCTTGACCGGGGAGCTGTTTTTT. This chain links TRBV20-1 with TRBJ2-2; 9 positions agree with TRBD2. Per germline, CDR1 DFQATT and CDR2 SNEGSKA (reference sequence). The V segment lost 0 bases and the J segment 5 bases; nucleotides outside the gene matches: 7. This CDR3 has 16 residues.

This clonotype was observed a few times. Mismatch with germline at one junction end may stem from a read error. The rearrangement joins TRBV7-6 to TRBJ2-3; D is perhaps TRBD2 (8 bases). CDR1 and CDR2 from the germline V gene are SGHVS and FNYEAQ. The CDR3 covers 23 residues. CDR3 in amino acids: CASSLEDRRIPGTSDPLTDTQYF. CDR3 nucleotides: TGTGCTAGCAGCTTAGAGGACAGGAGAATTCCCGGGACTAGTGACCCGCTCACGGATACGCAGTATTTT.

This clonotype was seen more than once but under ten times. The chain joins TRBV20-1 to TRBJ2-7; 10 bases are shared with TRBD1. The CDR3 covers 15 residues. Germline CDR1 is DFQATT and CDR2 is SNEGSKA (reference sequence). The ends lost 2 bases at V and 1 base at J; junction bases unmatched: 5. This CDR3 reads CSARIGTGASYEQYF. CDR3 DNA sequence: TGCAGTGCTAGAATAGGGACAGGGGCGTCCTACGAGCAGTACTTC.

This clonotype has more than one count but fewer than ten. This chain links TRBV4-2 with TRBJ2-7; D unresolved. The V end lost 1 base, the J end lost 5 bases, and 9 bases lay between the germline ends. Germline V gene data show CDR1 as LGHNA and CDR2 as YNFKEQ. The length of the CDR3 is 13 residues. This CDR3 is CASSQGDVDEQYF. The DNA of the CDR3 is TGTGCCAGCAGCCAAGGGGATGTAGACGAGCAGTACTTC.

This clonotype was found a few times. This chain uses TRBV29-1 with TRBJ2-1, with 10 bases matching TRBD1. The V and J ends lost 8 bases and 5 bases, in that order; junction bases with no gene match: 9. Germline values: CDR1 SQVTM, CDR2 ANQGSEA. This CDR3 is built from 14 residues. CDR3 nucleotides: TGCAGCTCCCGCCCGGGACAGGGGCACAATGAGCAGTTCTTC. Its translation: CSSRPGQGHNEQFF.

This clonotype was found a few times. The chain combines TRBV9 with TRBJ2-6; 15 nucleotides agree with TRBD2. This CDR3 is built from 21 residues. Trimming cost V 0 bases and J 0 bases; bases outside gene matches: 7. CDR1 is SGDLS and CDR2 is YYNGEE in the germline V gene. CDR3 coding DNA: TGTGCCAGCAGCGTAGACGCGGGACTAGCGGGGGGCAACTCTGGGGCCAACGTCCTGACTTTC. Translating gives CASSVDAGLAGGNSGANVLTF.

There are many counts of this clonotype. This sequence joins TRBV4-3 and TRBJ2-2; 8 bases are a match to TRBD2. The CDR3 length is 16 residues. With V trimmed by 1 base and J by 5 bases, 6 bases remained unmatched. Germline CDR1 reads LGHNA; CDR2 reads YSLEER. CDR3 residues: CASSQVLSGETGELFF. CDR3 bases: TGCGCCAGCAGCCAAGTGCTTAGCGGGGAGACCGGGGAGCTGTTTTTT.

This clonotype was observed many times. Here the CDR3 reads CASSLRGVLNEQYF. The CDR3 nucleotides are TGCGCCAGCAGCTTGCGAGGGGTGCTCAACGAGCAGTACTTC. The chain recombines TRBV5-1 with TRBJ2-7; D is possibly TRBD1 or TRBD2 (5 bases each). This CDR3 spans 14 amino acids. Germline V gives CDR1 SGHRS, CDR2 YFSETQ. V lost 1 base and J lost 5, with 13 bases in between.

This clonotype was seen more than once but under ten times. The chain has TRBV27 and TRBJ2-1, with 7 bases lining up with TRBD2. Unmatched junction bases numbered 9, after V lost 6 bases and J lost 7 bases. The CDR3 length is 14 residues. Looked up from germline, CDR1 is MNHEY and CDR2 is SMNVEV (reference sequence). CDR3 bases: TGTGCCAGCAGAAAGACTAGCTTAGTAAATGAGCAGTTCTTC. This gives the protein CASRKTSLVNEQFF.

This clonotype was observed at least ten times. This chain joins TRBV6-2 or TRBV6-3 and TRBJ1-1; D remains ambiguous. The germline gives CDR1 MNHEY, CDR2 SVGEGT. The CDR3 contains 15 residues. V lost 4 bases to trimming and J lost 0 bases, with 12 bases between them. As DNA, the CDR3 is TGTGCCAGCAGTTTGCTGGGAGCCATGAACACTGAAGCTTTCTTT. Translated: CASSLLGAMNTEAFF.

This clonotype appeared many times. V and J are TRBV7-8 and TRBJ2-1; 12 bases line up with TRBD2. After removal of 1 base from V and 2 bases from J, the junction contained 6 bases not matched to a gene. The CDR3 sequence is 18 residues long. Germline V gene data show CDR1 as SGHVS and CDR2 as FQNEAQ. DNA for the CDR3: TGTGCCAGCAGCTTAGGGCCTAGCGGGAGGGCCGCCTACAATGAGCAGTTCTTC. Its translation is CASSLGPSGRAAYNEQFF.

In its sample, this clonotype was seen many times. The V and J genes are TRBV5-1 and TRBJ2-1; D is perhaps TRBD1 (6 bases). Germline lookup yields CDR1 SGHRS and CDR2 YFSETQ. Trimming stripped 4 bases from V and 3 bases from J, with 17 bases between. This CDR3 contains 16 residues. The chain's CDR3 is CASSPGQKNNYNEQFF. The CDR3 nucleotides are TGCGCCAGCAGCCCCGGACAGAAAAACAACTACAATGAGCAGTTCTTC. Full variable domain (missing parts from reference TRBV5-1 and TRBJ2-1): KAGVTQTPRYLIKTRGQQVTLSCSPISGHRSVSWYQQTPGQGLQFLFEYFSETQRNKGNFPGRFSGRQFSNSRSEMNVSTLELGDSALYLCASSPGQKNNYNEQFFGPGTRLTVL.

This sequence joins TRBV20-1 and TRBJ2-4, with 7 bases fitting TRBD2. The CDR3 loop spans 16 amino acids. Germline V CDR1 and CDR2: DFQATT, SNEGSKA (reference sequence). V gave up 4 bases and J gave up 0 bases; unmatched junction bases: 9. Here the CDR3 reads CSATEGGTLAKNIQYF. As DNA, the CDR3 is TGCAGTGCTACCGAGGGAGGGACTTTAGCCAAAAACATTCAGTACTTC.

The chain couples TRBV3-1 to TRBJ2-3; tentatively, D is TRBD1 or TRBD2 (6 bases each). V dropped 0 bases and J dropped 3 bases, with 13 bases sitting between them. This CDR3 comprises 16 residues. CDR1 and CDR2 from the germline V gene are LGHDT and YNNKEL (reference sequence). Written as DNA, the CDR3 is TGTGCCAGCAGCCAAGAGGTCGGGGGCGGGACAGATACGCAGTATTTT. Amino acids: CASSQEVGGGTDTQYF.

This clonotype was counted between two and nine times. CDR3 region: CASSLTGGTHYGYTF. The DNA of the CDR3 is TGTGCCAGCAGTTTAACTGGGGGAACCCATTATGGCTACACCTTC. The rearrangement joins TRBV27 to TRBJ1-2; the D gene is possibly TRBD1 (5 bases). V shed 2 bases and J shed 5 bases, with 15 bases lying between them. CDR3 size: 15 residues. In germline, CDR1 is MNHEY, CDR2 SMNVEV (reference sequence).

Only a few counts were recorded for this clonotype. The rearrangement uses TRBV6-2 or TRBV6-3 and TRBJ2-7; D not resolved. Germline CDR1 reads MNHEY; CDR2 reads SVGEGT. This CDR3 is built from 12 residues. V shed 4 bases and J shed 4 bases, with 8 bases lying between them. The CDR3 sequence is CASSSLVYEQYF. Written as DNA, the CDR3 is TGTGCCAGCAGTTCTTTAGTATACGAGCAGTACTTC.

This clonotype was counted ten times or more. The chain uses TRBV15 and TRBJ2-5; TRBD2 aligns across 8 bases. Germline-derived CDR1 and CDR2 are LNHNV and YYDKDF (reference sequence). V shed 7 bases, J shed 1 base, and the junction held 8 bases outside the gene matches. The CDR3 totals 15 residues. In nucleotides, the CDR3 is TGTGCCACCAAAAAGCGGGAGAGCCGCCAAGAGACCCAGTACTTC. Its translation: CATKKRESRQETQYF.

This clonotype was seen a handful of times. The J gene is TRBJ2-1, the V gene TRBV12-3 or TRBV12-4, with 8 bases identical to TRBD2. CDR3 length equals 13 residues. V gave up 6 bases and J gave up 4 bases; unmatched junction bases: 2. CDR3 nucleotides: TGTGCCAGCAGGATAGCGGGATACAATGAGCAGTTCTTC. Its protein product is CASRIAGYNEQFF.

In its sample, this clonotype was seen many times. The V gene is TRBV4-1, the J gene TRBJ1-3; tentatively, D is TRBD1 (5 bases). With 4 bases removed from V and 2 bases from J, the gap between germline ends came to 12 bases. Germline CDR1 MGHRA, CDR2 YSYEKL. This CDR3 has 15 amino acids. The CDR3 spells CASSPRGEPGNTIYF. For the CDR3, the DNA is TGCGCCAGCAGCCCGCGGGGCGAACCTGGAAACACCATATATTTT.

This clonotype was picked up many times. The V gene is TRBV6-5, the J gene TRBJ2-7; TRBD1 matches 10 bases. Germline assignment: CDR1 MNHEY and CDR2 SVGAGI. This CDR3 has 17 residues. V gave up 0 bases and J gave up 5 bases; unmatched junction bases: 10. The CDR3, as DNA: TGTGCCAGCAGTTACTCGAGGGCCCGGGACAGGGGCAACGAGCAGTACTTC. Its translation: CASSYSRARDRGNEQYF.

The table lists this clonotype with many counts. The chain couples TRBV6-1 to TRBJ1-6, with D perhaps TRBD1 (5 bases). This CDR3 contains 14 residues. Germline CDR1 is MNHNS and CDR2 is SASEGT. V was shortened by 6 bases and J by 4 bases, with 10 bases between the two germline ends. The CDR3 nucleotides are TGTGCCAGCAGGACAGAGTATTATAATTCACCCCTCCACTTT. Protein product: CASRTEYYNSPLHF.

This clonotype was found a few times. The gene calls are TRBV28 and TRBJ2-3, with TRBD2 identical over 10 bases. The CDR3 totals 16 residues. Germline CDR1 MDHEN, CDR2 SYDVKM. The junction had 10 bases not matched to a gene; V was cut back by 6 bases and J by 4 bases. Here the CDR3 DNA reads TGTGCCAGCAGGACCGAGCGGGGGGGCGCGGCAGATACGCAGTATTTT. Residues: CASRTERGGAADTQYF. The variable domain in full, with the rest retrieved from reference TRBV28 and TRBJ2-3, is DVKVTQSSRYLVKRTGEKVFLECVQDMDHENMFWYRQDPGLGLRLIYFSYDVKMKEKGDIPEGYSVSREKKERFSLILESASTNQTSMYLCASRTERGGAADTQYFGPGTRLTVL.

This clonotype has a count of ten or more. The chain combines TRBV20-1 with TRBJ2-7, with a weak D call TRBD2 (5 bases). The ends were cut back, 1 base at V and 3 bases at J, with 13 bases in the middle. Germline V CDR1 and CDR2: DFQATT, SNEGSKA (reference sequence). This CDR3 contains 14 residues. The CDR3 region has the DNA TGCAGTGCTAGAGGCAACGAGGACTTCTACGAGCAGTACTTC. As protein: CSARGNEDFYEQYF.

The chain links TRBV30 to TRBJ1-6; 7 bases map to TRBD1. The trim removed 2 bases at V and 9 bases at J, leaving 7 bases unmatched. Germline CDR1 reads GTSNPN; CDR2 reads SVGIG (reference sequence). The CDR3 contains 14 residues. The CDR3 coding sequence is TGTGCCTGGAGTCTTACAGGGGTAGGTTCACCCCTCCACTTT. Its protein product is CAWSLTGVGSPLHF. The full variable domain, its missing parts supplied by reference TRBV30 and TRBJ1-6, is SQTIHQWPATLVQPVGSPLSLECTVEGTSNPNLYWYRQAAGRGLQLLFYSVGIGQISSEVPQNLSASRPQDRQFILSSKKLLLSDSGFYLCAWSLTGVGSPLHFGNGTRLTVT.